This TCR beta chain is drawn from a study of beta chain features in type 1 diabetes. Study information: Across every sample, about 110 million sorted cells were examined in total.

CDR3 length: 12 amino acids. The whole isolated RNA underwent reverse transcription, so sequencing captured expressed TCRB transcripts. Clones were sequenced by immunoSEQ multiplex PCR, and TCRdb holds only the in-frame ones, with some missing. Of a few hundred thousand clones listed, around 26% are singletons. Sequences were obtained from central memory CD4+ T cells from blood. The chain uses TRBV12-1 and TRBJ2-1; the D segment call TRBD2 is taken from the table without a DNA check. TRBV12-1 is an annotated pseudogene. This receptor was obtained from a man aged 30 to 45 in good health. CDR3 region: CASMVGDNEQFF. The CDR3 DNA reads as TGTGCCAGTATGGTCGGAGACAATGAGCAGTTCTTC.